The 24 T cell receptor beta chains below all came from one sample that was sequenced in a study of blood T cell repertoires in COVID-19. Clones were sequenced by immunoSEQ multiplex PCR, and TCRdb holds only the in-frame ones, with some missing. The table lists around 130,000 clones, about 74% of them singletons. Sequencing was performed on peripheral blood. These receptors were collected from a human donor in a cohort sampled during active COVID-19.

V gene TRBV7-6 combines with J gene TRBJ2-7, with D perhaps TRBD2 (6 bases). The CDR3 is 15 amino acids. Trimming took 5 bases from V and 0 from J, leaving 14 bases between them. The germline gives CDR1 SGHVS, CDR2 FNYEAQ. The CDR3 spells CASSRSAEGSYEQYF. In DNA form, the CDR3 reads TGTGCCAGCAGCCGGTCGGCGGAGGGCTCCTACGAGCAGTACTTC.

V gene TRBV28 combines with J gene TRBJ1-5; perhaps TRBD1 as D (6 bases). The germline CDR1 and CDR2 sequences are MDHEN and SYDVKM. CDR3 length: 13 residues. Trimming removed 10 bases from V and 6 bases from J, with 16 bases in between. As DNA, the CDR3 is TGTGCCACCTCGACAGGCTTAAGTCAGCCCCAGCATTTT. Amino acid sequence: CATSTGLSQPQHF.

The chain is built from TRBV9 and TRBJ2-7; the match to TRBD2 covers 9 bases. The J segment lost 7 bases and the V segment lost 4 bases, leaving 6 bases of the junction unmatched. Germline CDR1 and CDR2: SGDLS and YYNGEE. The CDR3 totals 13 residues. CDR3 DNA sequence: TGTGCCAGCAGCTCAGCGGGAGGAGGTGAGCAGTACTTC. Amino acids: CASSSAGGGEQYF.

The chain has TRBV7-9 and TRBJ2-3, with TRBD2 matching 7 bases. Germline V CDR1 and CDR2: SEHNR, FQNEAQ (reference sequence). The CDR3 totals 22 residues. J lost 2 bases, V lost 5 bases, and 28 bases had no gene match. CDR3 residues: CASSIYSRNAGTNPTHTDTQYF. The CDR3 nucleotides read TGTGCCAGCAGCATATACTCGCGAAATGCCGGGACTAACCCGACTCACACAGATACGCAGTATTTT.

This clone has more than one count but fewer than ten. The chain is built from TRBV10-3 and TRBJ1-5, with 8 bases fitting TRBD1. CDR3 length: 15 residues. V trimming: 4 bases; J trimming: 4 bases; junction bases outside the gene matches: 6. Germline V gene sequence: CDR1 ENHRY, CDR2 SYGVKD. CDR3 DNA sequence: TGTGCCATCAGTGTGGACAGGGCCGGGAATCAGCCCCAGCATTTT. Protein product: CAISVDRAGNQPQHF.

In its sample, this clone was seen a few times. J is TRBJ2-7 and V is TRBV11-2; 8 nucleotides match TRBD2. V shed 5 bases, J shed 9 bases, and the junction held 9 bases outside the gene matches. CDR3 size: 13 residues. Looked up from germline, CDR1 is SGHAT and CDR2 is FQNNGV. CDR3 coding DNA: TGTGCCAGCAGCCCTGGGACTAGTCCTGGGCAGTACTTC. Translating it yields CASSPGTSPGQYF.

The table lists this clone with a count of one. The chain uses TRBV4-1 and TRBJ2-7; TRBD1 aligns across 7 bases. Germline CDR1 MGHRA, CDR2 YSYEKL. The CDR3 consists of 12 residues. Trimming at V came to 5 bases and at J to 5 bases, leaving 3 bases not matched to a gene. CDR3 sequence: CASSITGDEQYF. CDR3 in DNA: TGCGCCAGCAGCATTACAGGGGACGAGCAGTACTTC.

This clone was counted a single time. The chain recombines TRBV7-8 with TRBJ1-1; 11 nucleotides match TRBD1. This CDR3 region has 18 residues. Germline V gene lookup returns CDR1 SGHVS and CDR2 FQNEAQ. J gave up 3 bases and V 0 bases, and 9 bases lay outside the gene matches. This CDR3 is CASSLAGQGARGDTEAFF. The CDR3 DNA reads TGTGCCAGCAGCTTAGCAGGACAGGGGGCGCGGGGGGACACTGAAGCTTTCTTT.

This clone was counted a single time. The chain recombines TRBV6-5 with TRBJ1-5; unclear D gene. Trimming removed 6 bases from V and 3 bases from J, with 15 bases in between. The CDR3 has 15 residues. Germline lookup yields CDR1 MNHEY and CDR2 SVGAGI. The CDR3 loop is CASRPGLQPNQPQHF. In DNA, the CDR3 is TGTGCCAGCAGGCCAGGATTGCAGCCCAATCAGCCCCAGCATTTT.

CDR3 loop: CASSATGTALSLQYF. The CDR3 nucleotides are TGTGCCAGCAGCGCGACCGGGACTGCCCTAAGTTTGCAGTACTTC. The chain employs TRBV3-1 (or the pseudogene TRBV3-2) and TRBJ2-7, with D possibly TRBD2 on 6 matching bases. Germline V gives CDR1 LGHDT, CDR2 YNNKEL (reference sequence). The CDR3 consists of 15 residues. Trimming removed 5 bases at V and 9 bases at J, with 23 bases between.

The chain carries TRBV27 and TRBJ1-3; D unresolved. Trimming pared 0 bases from V and 0 bases from J, leaving 15 bases between. The germline CDR1 and CDR2 sequences are MNHEY and SMNVEV (reference sequence). This CDR3 contains 18 residues. CDR3 sequence reads: CASSLSSTPGSSGNTIYF. The CDR3 DNA follows: TGTGCCAGCAGTTTATCGTCGACCCCCGGGAGCTCTGGAAACACCATATATTTT.

The V and J genes are TRBV28 and TRBJ1-1, with 8 bases that match TRBD1. This CDR3 is built from 16 residues. Germline V gives CDR1 MDHEN, CDR2 SYDVKM. With 6 bases clipped from V and 4 bases from J, the junction kept 13 bases outside the gene matches. CDR3: CASRDRGQRVGTEAFF. CDR3 sequence (DNA): TGTGCCAGCAGAGACAGGGGCCAGAGGGTCGGCACTGAAGCTTTCTTT.

DNA for the CDR3: TGTGCCAGCAGTTTAGTCAGGGAGGGTGGCTACACCTTC. Its translation is CASSLVREGGYTF. The genes are TRBV12-3 or TRBV12-4 and TRBJ1-2; weak D call: TRBD1 (5 bases). V was pared by 1 base and J by 7 bases, with 10 bases between. This CDR3 is built from 13 residues.

J is TRBJ1-1 and V is TRBV6-1; possibly TRBD1 for D (5 bases). The V end was cut by 0 bases, the J end by 6 bases, with 14 bases between. Germline-derived CDR1 and CDR2 are MNHNS and SASEGT. The CDR3 extends over 15 amino acids. For the CDR3, the DNA is TGTGCCAGCAGTGAAGCCCCGGGGAGGGGCCCTGAAGCTTTCTTT. Its protein is CASSEAPGRGPEAFF.

The chain combines TRBV28 with TRBJ2-7; D is unclear. This CDR3 has 12 amino acids. From germline, CDR1 is MDHEN and CDR2 SYDVKM. V lost 6 bases, J lost 3 bases, and 9 bases lay in between. CDR3 bases: TGTGCCAGCAGAGGAGCCGGCTACGAGCAGTACTTC. Translating it yields CASRGAGYEQYF. The whole variable domain, filled in from reference TRBV28 and TRBJ2-7, reads DVKVTQSSRYLVKRTGEKVFLECVQDMDHENMFWYRQDPGLGLRLIYFSYDVKMKEKGDIPEGYSVSREKKERFSLILESASTNQTSMYLCASRGAGYEQYFGPGTRLTVT.

The chain recombines TRBV2 with TRBJ1-5; D may be TRBD1 (6 bases). CDR1 is SNHLY, CDR2 FYNNEI, per germline. Trimming stripped 4 bases from V and 0 bases from J, with 7 bases between. The CDR3 loop spans 14 amino acids. CDR3 sequence (DNA): TGTGCCAGCAGTGCGGACAGTAGCAATCAGCCCCAGCATTTT. Its translation: CASSADSSNQPQHF.

The rearrangement uses TRBV7-8 and TRBJ2-7; D call uncertain. With 5 bases removed from V and 1 base from J, the gap between germline ends came to 15 bases. CDR1 SGHVS and CDR2 FQNEAQ come from the germline V gene. The CDR3 totals 15 residues. CDR3 protein: CASSPGARLSYEQYF. The CDR3 DNA reads TGTGCCAGCAGCCCCGGTGCTCGCTTGTCCTACGAGCAGTACTTC.

The chain recombines TRBV29-1 with TRBJ1-6; unclear D gene. Between the trimmed V and J ends, which lost 7 bases and 0 bases, there was a span of 10 bases. The germline V gene has CDR1 SQVTM and CDR2 ANQGSEA. This CDR3 region has 14 residues. The chain's CDR3 is CSAGESSYNSPLHF. Here the CDR3 DNA reads TGCAGCGCCGGAGAGAGCTCCTATAATTCACCCCTCCACTTT. The full variable domain, in which reference TRBV29-1 and TRBJ1-6 provide the parts outside the CDR3, is SAVISQKPSRDICQRGTSLTIQCQVDSQVTMMFWYRQQPGQSLTLIATANQGSEATYESGFVIDKFPISRPNLTFSTLTVSNMSPEDSSIYLCSAGESSYNSPLHFGNGTRLTVT.

The rearrangement joins TRBV19 to TRBJ1-5, with TRBD1 as a possible D gene (6 bases). The V gene's germline CDR1 is LNHDA and CDR2 SQIVND (reference sequence). The V end was cut by 2 bases, the J end by 2 bases, with 13 bases between. The CDR3 covers 16 residues. The CDR3 sequence is CASSITSGVGNQPQHF. The CDR3 DNA is TGTGCCAGTAGTATAACCTCAGGGGTTGGCAATCAGCCCCAGCATTTT.

The rearrangement links TRBV5-1 to TRBJ1-6; 8 positions agree with TRBD1. J lost 8 bases, V lost 4 bases, and 8 bases had no gene match. CDR1 SGHRS and CDR2 YFSETQ come from the germline V gene. This CDR3 comprises 15 residues. CDR3 residues: CASSLAGGEDSPLHF. The CDR3 DNA follows: TGCGCCAGCAGCCTGGCAGGGGGCGAGGATTCACCCCTCCACTTT.

The rearrangement links TRBV7-8 to TRBJ1-5, with a possible D match to TRBD1 (5 bases). The CDR3 consists of 14 residues. The ends were cut back, 4 bases at V and 0 bases at J, with 7 bases in the middle. Germline CDR1 reads SGHVS; CDR2 reads FQNEAQ. This chain's CDR3 is CASSSGGSNQPQHF. The CDR3 region has the DNA TGTGCCAGCAGCTCGGGGGGTAGCAATCAGCCCCAGCATTTT.

The rearrangement uses TRBV27 and TRBJ1-4; tentatively, D is TRBD1 (6 bases). V lost 5 bases to trimming and J lost 5 bases, with 15 bases between them. CDR1 and CDR2 from the germline V gene are MNHEY and SMNVEV (reference sequence). This CDR3 has 15 amino acids. DNA for the CDR3: TGTGCCAGCAGTCCACGGGGGCGGGAGAATGAAAAACTGTTTTTT. Residues: CASSPRGRENEKLFF. Full variable domain (rest looked up from reference TRBV27 and TRBJ1-4): EAQVTQNPRYLITVTGKKLTVTCSQNMNHEYMSWYRQDPGLGLRQIYYSMNVEVTDKGDVPEGYKVSRKEKRNFPLILESPSPNQTSLYFCASSPRGRENEKLFFGSGTQLSVL.

V is TRBV4-1 and J is TRBJ1-1, with D possibly matching TRBD1 (5 bases). Germline V gene lookup returns CDR1 MGHRA and CDR2 YSYEKL. This CDR3 spans 16 amino acids. V dropped 0 bases and J dropped 3 bases, with 14 bases sitting between them. CDR3 region: CASSQDQGLGDTEAFF. DNA for the CDR3: TGCGCCAGCAGCCAAGATCAGGGACTAGGGGACACTGAAGCTTTCTTT.

The chain carries TRBV28 and TRBJ1-2, with 7 bases that match TRBD1. Germline CDR1 reads MDHEN; CDR2 reads SYDVKM. Losses at the gene ends were 6 bases for V and 4 bases for J; bases not matched to a gene: 8. The CDR3 has 14 amino acids. CDR3 nucleotides: TGTGCCAGCAGAAGTCACGGGACAGTCTATGGCTACACCTTC. Translation: CASRSHGTVYGYTF.